The source of this TCR beta chain is a study of T cell responses to AZD1222 COVID-19 vaccine. Method: immunoSEQ multiplex PCR; TCRdb's copy keeps in-frame clones and lacks some. The sample has approximately 140,000 clones, about 90% seen once. Trimming took 0 bases from V and 0 from J, leaving 15 bases between them. The CDR3 totals 17 residues. The germline gives CDR1 LGHNA, CDR2 YNFKEQ. This rearrangement joins TRBV4-2 to TRBJ2-7; maybe TRBD2 (6 bases). This clonotype was sampled from an adult in good health. Sequenced material: peripheral blood, taken on day 0 of MenACWY control vaccination. The CDR3 sequence: CASSQDLAPGSSYEQYF. For the CDR3, the DNA is TGTGCCAGCAGCCAAGATCTGGCCCCCGGGAGCTCCTACGAGCAGTACTTC.